This TCR beta chain is from a study of blood T cell repertoires in COVID-19. At the level of the study: COVID-19 samples from acute and convalescent phases originated in the United States, Italy and Spain. T cells, B-cell-depleted T cells, or PBMCs supplied cDNA or gDNA.

Here immunoSEQ multiplex PCR was the method, and the copy in TCRdb shows in-frame clones only, minus some. The sample yields more than 95,000 clones, roughly 80% seen once. Germline values: CDR1 SGHAT, CDR2 FQDESV (reference sequence). The CDR3 runs to 12 residues. The V gene lost 5 bases and the J gene lost 5 bases, with 9 bases spanning the gap. The TCR sequence derives from a man aged 70 or older with acute or convalescent COVID-19. The rearrangement links TRBV11-1 to TRBJ2-5; D ambiguous. The material sequenced was peripheral blood. The DNA for the CDR3 is TGTGCCAGCAGCGGTAGTGTGGAGACCCAGTACTTC. Translated, it gives CASSGSVETQYF.